Below, 16 T cell receptor beta chains from the same sample are listed, as sequenced in a study of blood T cell repertoires in COVID-19. Sequencing was performed with immunoSEQ multiplex PCR; in TCRdb, only in-frame clones are kept and a portion is missing. Counted here are approximately 100,000 clones, 65% to 90% occurring once; the ten biggest clones make up roughly 2.6%. The sequencing sample was made of PBMCs or T cells enriched from blood (not recorded which). These receptors were obtained from a woman between 50 and 59 years old who had recovered from COVID-19.

The chain employs TRBV19 and TRBJ1-1; 7 bases align to TRBD1. This CDR3 is built from 16 residues. The germline V gene has CDR1 LNHDA and CDR2 SQIVND (reference sequence). After removal of 1 base from V and 0 bases from J, the junction contained 5 bases not matched to a gene. CDR3: CASSIGQGTLNTEAFF. The CDR3 DNA reads as TGTGCCAGTAGTATAGGACAGGGCACGCTGAACACTGAAGCTTTCTTT.

V and J are TRBV28 and TRBJ1-5; D uncertain. Germline CDR1 MDHEN, CDR2 SYDVKM. This CDR3 comprises 17 residues. V gave up 1 base and J gave up 7 bases, with 20 bases separating them. CDR3 sequence: CASSLSPRVRSLQPQHF. CDR3 coding DNA: TGTGCCAGCAGTTTATCACCCCGGGTTAGATCACTACAGCCCCAGCATTTT.

This chain connects TRBV7-9 to TRBJ2-1, with unresolved D. In germline, CDR1 is SEHNR, CDR2 FQNEAQ (reference sequence). The V end lost 3 bases, the J end lost 0 bases, and 6 bases lay between the germline ends. The CDR3 covers 14 residues. CDR3 bases: TGTGCCAGCAGCTTTGCGAGCTCCTACAATGAGCAGTTCTTC. It is translated as CASSFASSYNEQFF.

The chain links TRBV6-2 or TRBV6-3 to TRBJ2-3; D possibly corresponds to TRBD2 (6 bases). The germline V gene has CDR1 MNHEY and CDR2 SVGEGT. There are 14 residues in the CDR3. Trimming removed 2 bases at V and 6 bases at J, with 12 bases between. CDR3 amino acids: CASSYRSRGDTQYF. The DNA for the CDR3 is TGTGCCAGCAGTTACCGTTCACGGGGGGATACGCAGTATTTT.

The V gene is TRBV6-1, the J gene TRBJ2-7, with D maybe TRBD2 (5 bases). The CDR3 consists of 16 residues. V lost 6 bases to trimming and J lost 1 base, with 19 bases between them. Germline V gene data show CDR1 as MNHNS and CDR2 as SASEGT. This chain's CDR3 is CASRESPAGSSYEQYF. The CDR3 DNA reads as TGTGCCAGCAGGGAATCCCCCGCGGGTTCTTCCTACGAGCAGTACTTC.

Only a few counts were recorded for this clone. At one end, the junction sequence differs from germline, possibly due to a read error. This chain connects TRBV3-1 (or the pseudogene TRBV3-2) to TRBJ1-1; D uncertain. Germline V gene sequence: CDR1 LGHDT, CDR2 YNNKEL (reference sequence). The CDR3 consists of 13 residues. DNA for the CDR3: TGTGCCAGCAGCCCTTTGCCCCCCACTGGAGCTTTCTTT. It is translated as CASSPLPPTGAFF.

Points on this clone: This CDR3 is also generated by other DNA sequences in the sample. The genes are TRBV19 and TRBJ2-7; tentatively, D is TRBD1 (5 bases). Trimming cost V 3 bases and J 4 bases, with 10 bases left between them. This CDR3 has 13 residues. Per the germline V gene, CDR1 is LNHDA and CDR2 is SQIVND (reference sequence). CDR3 bases: TGTGCCAGTAGTATCACCCCAGGGTACGAGCAGTACTTC. Amino acids: CASSITPGYEQYF.

This chain uses TRBV28 with TRBJ1-5; D may be TRBD1 (6 bases). The V end lost 8 bases, the J end lost 1 base, and 12 bases lay between the germline ends. This CDR3 comprises 14 residues. From germline, CDR1 is MDHEN and CDR2 SYDVKM. This CDR3 is CASSQGTSNQPQHF. In nucleotides, the CDR3 is TGTGCCAGCTCCCAGGGGACCAGCAATCAGCCCCAGCATTTT.

This clone was detected a few times. The chain carries TRBV12-3 or TRBV12-4 and TRBJ2-7; a possible D gene is TRBD2 (7 bases). The CDR3 extends over 13 amino acids. V was trimmed by 5 bases and J by 4 bases, leaving 12 bases between them. The CDR3, as DNA: TGTGCCAGCAGTAGGGGGGGGAGTTACGAGCAGTACTTC. Translation gives CASSRGGSYEQYF.

This clone has more than one count but fewer than ten. The chain joins TRBV29-1 to TRBJ2-5; D perhaps matches TRBD1 (6 bases). CDR3 length: 12 amino acids. Germline loops: CDR1 SQVTM, CDR2 ANQGSEA. With 7 bases removed from V and 4 bases from J, the gap between germline ends came to 13 bases. CDR3 nucleotides: TGCAGCGCTACGACAGGTTCAGAGACCCAGTACTTC. It specifies CSATTGSETQYF.

V usage is TRBV19 and J usage is TRBJ2-6, with 11 bases lining up with TRBD2. The CDR3 is 17 residues long. V was clipped by 6 bases and J by 0 bases; unmatched bases: 4. CDR1 is LNHDA and CDR2 is SQIVND in the germline V gene (reference sequence). The CDR3 spells CASRPTSGTSGANVLTF. CDR3 sequence (DNA): TGTGCCAGTAGGCCGACTAGCGGGACCTCTGGGGCCAACGTCCTGACTTTC.

The chain employs TRBV10-2 and TRBJ2-3, with D perhaps matching TRBD1 (5 bases). Germline V gene lookup returns CDR1 WSHSY and CDR2 SAAADI. CDR3 size: 14 residues. The ends were cut back, 4 bases at V and 8 bases at J, with 16 bases in the middle. CDR3 nucleotide sequence: TGCGCCAGCAGTGTCTCAGGGCTCGACGGTACGCAGTATTTT. The encoded protein is CASSVSGLDGTQYF.

This chain connects TRBV6-1 to TRBJ1-5, with TRBD1 matching 10 bases. This CDR3 has 17 amino acids. The germline CDR1 and CDR2 sequences are MNHNS and SASEGT. J lost 3 bases, V lost 2 bases, and 7 bases had no gene match. CDR3 loop: CASSEHGTGANNQPQHF. The CDR3, as DNA: TGTGCCAGCAGTGAACATGGGACAGGGGCCAACAATCAGCCCCAGCATTTT.

The chain joins TRBV6-2 or TRBV6-3 to TRBJ1-6; TRBD1 agrees at 7 bases. Per germline, CDR1 MNHEY and CDR2 SVGEGT. J gave up 7 bases and V 0 bases, and 6 bases lay outside the gene matches. The CDR3 totals 16 residues. The DNA for the CDR3 is TGTGCCAGCAGTTACTCACCCGACAGGGCAAATTCACCCCTCCACTTT. This encodes CASSYSPDRANSPLHF.

The gene calls are TRBV4-1 and TRBJ2-1; possible D gene TRBD2, 5 bases. CDR1 and CDR2 from the germline V gene are MGHRA and YSYEKL. V gave up 6 bases and J gave up 7 bases, with 22 bases separating them. The CDR3 contains 16 residues. CDR3 bases: TGCGCCAGCAGGGCCTCTTTTGGGGAGCCTCGAAATGAGCAGTTCTTC. Translated, it gives CASRASFGEPRNEQFF.

This chain uses TRBV3-1 (or the pseudogene TRBV3-2) with TRBJ2-7, with D tentatively TRBD1 (6 bases). Germline CDR1 reads LGHDT; CDR2 reads YNNKEL (reference sequence). The length of the CDR3 is 16 residues. V was trimmed by 0 bases and J by 0 bases, leaving 12 bases between them. The CDR3 loop reads CASSQDLQGPSYEQYF. The CDR3 DNA follows: TGTGCCAGCAGCCAAGATCTCCAGGGGCCCTCCTACGAGCAGTACTTC.